This T cell receptor beta chain appears in the sequencing data of a study of Ad26.COV2.S vaccination and SARS-CoV-2 variants. The treatment is: about 20 received Ad26.COV2.S at low or high dose, single or two shots; 5 received placebo; per-sample allocation not given. Sampling was done on day 63 after the first vaccine or placebo injection. Profiling relied on immunoSEQ multiplex PCR, and the TCRdb table lists in-frame clones only, not all of them. The sample includes hundreds of thousands of clones, roughly 90% seen only once; the top ten take about 1.6%. Germline CDR1 is MDHEN and CDR2 is SYDVKM. V lost 1 base, J lost 5 bases, and 9 bases stayed unmatched. The CDR3 has 16 amino acids. This clone was seen only a few times.

The sequence was obtained from a person between 18 and 59 years old who received the Ad26.COV2.S COVID-19 vaccine or a placebo. The input for sequencing was peripheral blood, taken in a trial of Ad26.COV2.S vaccine versus placebo. This sequence joins TRBV28 and TRBJ1-1; 8 bases match TRBD1. CDR3 DNA sequence: TGTGCCAGCAGTTTATTAGGACAGGGAAAGGGGACTGAAGCTTTCTTT. Its protein is CASSLLGQGKGTEAFF.